This note documents a single T cell receptor beta chain sequence. Residents of about 25 US areas, aged about 18 to 89 years, made up the participants. The data originate from a study of blood T cell repertoires in COVID-19. Study summary: COVID-19 samples collected from the United States, Italy and Spain covered acute and convalescent phases. The analysed material was cDNA or gDNA that came from T cells, B-cell-depleted T cells, or PBMCs.

The CDR3 length is 16 residues. Deletions cut 1 base from V and 5 bases from J, with 14 bases between. Germline assignment: CDR1 MGHRA and CDR2 YSYEKL. Per the original methods: Nucleated cell number was recorded as an estimate derived from reference gene primer amplification. Only in-frame clones appear in the TCRdb table, and some are missing; sequencing was by immunoSEQ multiplex PCR. V and J calls and clone size come straight from that table; D and trimming were deduced from the DNA. The sample lists approximately 200,000 clones; around 80% were seen once. What was sequenced was PBMCs or T cells enriched from blood (not recorded which). This chain joins TRBV4-1 and TRBJ2-2; a possible D gene is TRBD2 (6 bases). The sequence was collected from a man aged 60 to 75 who had recovered from COVID-19. The CDR3 DNA reads as TGCGCCAGCAGCCAAGTTGATATGGGACTTACCGGGGAGCTGTTTTTT. This encodes CASSQVDMGLTGELFF.